This TCR beta chain originates from a study of CD4+ T cells in melanoma (dated by TCRdb to about 2022). Regarding the research as a whole: Neoantigen-specific CD4+ T cells in human melanoma were what the study investigated. The investigation overall reported the following: Neoantigen-specific CD4+ T cells in melanoma were reported to have a range of differentiation states. Neoantigen-specific CD4+ T cells were reported to be correlated with the function of CD8+ T cells, macrophages and B cells.

The method was the immunoSEQ multiplex PCR assay. Held by TCRdb, this immuneACCESS table contains in-frame sequences only and omits some clones. Under half of the omission traces to an unresolved V gene where checked; the cause of the rest is unknown. The sample yields about 50,000 clones; roughly 89% were counted once. The top ten clones comprise about 12% of the sample. The donors were people with melanoma. In the case of this clone: Its antigen remains unidentified. No much larger clonotype is one base removed from it; base qualities were not supplied.

This receptor was obtained from a human donor with melanoma. The specimen was peripheral blood.

The nucleotide sequence is given as TGTGCCAGCAGTTTATCTCCTGATCAGCCCCAGCATTTT. Its protein is CASSLSPDQPQHF. The chain was built from TRBV27 and TRBJ1-5; the D gene cannot be resolved reliably. CDR1 and CDR2 (MNHEY, SMNVEV) derive from the germline V gene (reference sequence). Trimming costs V 0 bases and J 5 bases, and their ends lie 5 bases apart. There are 13 amino acids in the CDR3, from cysteine to phenylalanine inclusive. Kept here is only the CDR3 DNA, which spans 39 bases and is read in frame from base 1.